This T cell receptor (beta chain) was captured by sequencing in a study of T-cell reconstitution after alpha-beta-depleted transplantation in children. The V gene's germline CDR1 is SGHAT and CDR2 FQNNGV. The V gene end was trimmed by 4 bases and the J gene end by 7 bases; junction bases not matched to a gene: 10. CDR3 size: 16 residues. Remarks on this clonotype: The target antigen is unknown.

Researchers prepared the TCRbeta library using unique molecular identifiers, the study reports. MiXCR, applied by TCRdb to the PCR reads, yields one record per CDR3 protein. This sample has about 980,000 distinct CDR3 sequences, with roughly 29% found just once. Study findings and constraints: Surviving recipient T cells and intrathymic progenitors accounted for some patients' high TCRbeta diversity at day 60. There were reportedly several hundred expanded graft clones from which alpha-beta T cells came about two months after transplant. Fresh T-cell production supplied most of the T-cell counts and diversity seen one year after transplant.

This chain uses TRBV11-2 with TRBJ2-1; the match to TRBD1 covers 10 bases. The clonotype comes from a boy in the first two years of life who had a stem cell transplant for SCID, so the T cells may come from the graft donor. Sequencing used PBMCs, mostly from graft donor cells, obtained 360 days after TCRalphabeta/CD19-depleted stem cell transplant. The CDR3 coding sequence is TGTGCCAGCAGCTCGAAAGGGACAGGGGATAGAAATGAGCAGTTCTTC. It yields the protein CASSSKGTGDRNEQFF.